This TCR beta chain was retrieved from a study of vaccination and CD4 T cells after COVID-19. The CDR3 totals 15 residues. CDR1 is SGHTA, CDR2 FQGNSA, per germline. V shed 7 bases and J shed 7 bases, with 23 bases lying between them. Oncomine TCR Beta short-read sequencing was applied to DNA from cultured CD4+ T cells. TCRdb used MiXCR to reprocess the PCR reads, holding one entry per CDR3 protein. This sample has roughly 26,000 distinct CDR3 sequences, with 64% found just once. In regard to this clonotype: Its antigen is not identified.

Treatment reported: approximately 11-day PBMC culture with coronavirus spike peptide pools or control peptides (ViraFEST assay). This clonotype was sampled from a human donor who had recovered from COVID-19. The rearrangement uses TRBV7-2 and TRBJ2-7, with a weak D call TRBD2 (7 bases). The sequenced sample was CD4+ T cells from blood, cultured in vitro. The CDR3 DNA follows: TGTGCCAGCAACAAGGGAGGGGCGGGGGCTAGGGAGCAGTACTTC. It encodes CASNKGGAGAREQYF.